The 7 T cell receptor beta chains below all came from one sample that was sequenced in a study of blood T cell repertoires in COVID-19. Profiling relied on immunoSEQ multiplex PCR, and the TCRdb table lists in-frame clones only, not all of them. The sample has around 120,000 clones; almost 90% are singletons. The sequenced sample was peripheral blood. These TCRs come from a woman aged 55-70 years with COVID-19, enrolled during active disease.

This clone occurred once. This sequence joins TRBV5-1 and TRBJ2-2; weak D call: TRBD1 (6 bases). Looked up from germline, CDR1 is SGHRS and CDR2 is YFSETQ. V was pared by 4 bases and J by 5 bases, with 18 bases between. The length of the CDR3 is 16 residues. CDR3 DNA sequence: TGCGCCAGCAGCCGTTTACAGGGCTCCCGGACCGGGGAGCTGTTTTTT. Its translation is CASSRLQGSRTGELFF.

The genes are TRBV4-3 and TRBJ1-2; D may be TRBD1 (5 bases). Germline-derived CDR1 and CDR2 are LGHNA and YSLEER. Between the trimmed V and J ends, which lost 0 bases and 7 bases, there was a span of 12 bases. CDR3 size: 14 residues. CDR3 protein: CASSQDVRVSGYTF. CDR3 in DNA: TGCGCCAGCAGCCAAGATGTCAGGGTGAGTGGCTACACCTTC.

The rearrangement links TRBV30 to TRBJ2-2; 12 bases align to TRBD2. CDR1 is GTSNPN and CDR2 is SVGIG in the germline V gene (reference sequence). There are 18 residues in the CDR3. The V segment lost 2 bases and the J segment 6 bases; nucleotides outside the gene matches: 13. The CDR3 DNA sequence: TGTGCCTGGAGTAGGGCTAGCGGGGGGGCATTAGGTCCCGGGGAGCTGTTTTTT. Translation: CAWSRASGGALGPGELFF.

This chain connects TRBV19 to TRBJ1-3, with 7 bases fitting TRBD1. The CDR3 spans 16 residues. Losses at the gene ends were 8 bases for V and 0 bases for J; bases not matched to a gene: 10. From germline, CDR1 is LNHDA and CDR2 SQIVND (reference sequence). The CDR3 DNA reads TGTGCCAGTGGGCGGACAGGTGCCTTCTCTGGAAACACCATATATTTT. This gives the protein CASGRTGAFSGNTIYF.

The gene calls are TRBV4-1 and TRBJ2-3; 7 nucleotides agree with TRBD1. CDR3 length: 17 residues. CDR1 and CDR2 from the germline V gene are MGHRA and YSYEKL. Trimming took 4 bases from V and 3 from J; bases not matched to a gene: 13. DNA for the CDR3: TGCGCCAGCAGCCCACAAAATACAGGGGCCCCGACAGATACGCAGTATTTT. This encodes CASSPQNTGAPTDTQYF.

V gene TRBV19 combines with J gene TRBJ1-2; TRBD1 matches at 8 bases. J was trimmed by 2 bases and V by 2 bases; bases with no gene match: 1. Per the germline V gene, CDR1 is LNHDA and CDR2 is SQIVND (reference sequence). The CDR3 totals 14 residues. The CDR3 spells CASSIRQGNYGYTF. CDR3 nucleotides: TGTGCCAGTAGTATACGACAGGGGAACTATGGCTACACCTTC.

The chain has TRBV19 and TRBJ1-1; 7 nucleotides match TRBD1. CDR1 and CDR2 (germline): LNHDA, SQIVND (reference sequence). V shed 6 bases and J 6 bases; nucleotides not matched to a gene: 7. The CDR3 contains 13 residues. CDR3 DNA sequence: TGTGCCAGTAGCTCTACAGGGGTTCCTGAAGCTTTCTTT. Encoded protein: CASSSTGVPEAFF. Complete variable domain (other parts from reference TRBV19 and TRBJ1-1): DGGITQSPKYLFRKEGQNVTLSCEQNLNHDAMYWYRQDPGQGLRLIYYSQIVNDFQKGDIAEGYSVSREKKESFPLTVTSAQKNPTAFYLCASSSTGVPEAFFGQGTRLTVV.